The T cell receptor beta chain described here comes from a study of neurological immune-mediated disorders. V was trimmed by 5 bases and J by 5 bases, leaving 16 bases between them. The CDR3 length is 15 residues. Each CDR3 protein gets one entry after TCRdb re-called the 5' RACE reads with MiXCR. The sample has about 120,000 distinct CDR3 sequences; about 3.2% are singletons. At least ten counts were recorded for this clonotype. The clonotype originates from a young woman with multiple sclerosis. This chain connects TRBV12-3 or TRBV12-4 to TRBJ2-1; D could derive from TRBD1 or TRBD2 (5 bases each). The specimen sequenced was PBMCs. The CDR3 coding sequence is TGTGCCAGCAGTCCCACCTGGGGGAACGACAATGAGCAGTTCTTC. Translated, it gives CASSPTWGNDNEQFF.